Following are 14 T cell receptor beta chains from one sample sequenced in a study of prognosis after radiotherapy for stage I lung cancer. Genomic DNA served as the source from which two-round multiplex PCR generated TCR beta CDR3 amplicons. Gene-specific primers for each TRBV and TRBJ gene drove first-round PCR. Each CDR3 protein is one row after TCRdb ran MiXCR on the multiplex PCR reads. This table holds tens of thousands of distinct CDR3 sequences, about 37% found once. The material was PBMCs, obtained before or after stereotactic body radiation therapy (not recorded which). The receptors were sampled from a donor aged 50 or older with non-small cell lung cancer.

This chain connects TRBV19 to TRBJ2-6, with D perhaps TRBD2 (5 bases). This CDR3 region has 15 residues. CDR1 and CDR2 (germline): LNHDA, SQIVND (reference sequence). V lost 8 bases and J lost 4, with 15 bases in between. The CDR3 coding sequence is TGTGCCAGTTATGAGGGAGTGACCGGGGCCAACGTCCTGACTTTC. It codes for CASYEGVTGANVLTF.

The rearrangement uses TRBV5-1 and TRBJ2-1; TRBD2 aligns across 9 bases. Germline trimming cut 2 bases from V and 2 bases from J; bases unmatched to any gene: 5. Per the germline V gene, CDR1 is SGHRS and CDR2 is YFSETQ. The CDR3 has 16 amino acids. In DNA form, the CDR3 reads TGCGCCAGCAGCTTTGTAGCGGGAGTACCCTACAATGAGCAGTTCTTC. It is translated as CASSFVAGVPYNEQFF.

This clonotype was counted between two and nine times. This chain joins TRBV6-6 and TRBJ2-1; maybe TRBD1 (6 bases). The germline V and J ends were trimmed by 0 bases and 2 bases, with 11 bases remaining between them. Germline-derived CDR1 and CDR2 are MNHNY and SVGAGI (reference sequence). The length of the CDR3 is 16 residues. The CDR3 DNA sequence: TGTGCCAGCAGTTACTCGTTGAGGGGGACCTACAATGAGCAGTTCTTC. It yields the protein CASSYSLRGTYNEQFF.

The table lists this clonotype with many counts. This chain uses TRBV19 with TRBJ1-1, with D unclear. Trimming took off 1 base at V and 5 bases at J, with 5 bases between the two ends. Germline assignment: CDR1 LNHDA and CDR2 SQIVND (reference sequence). CDR3 length equals 12 residues. The CDR3 DNA follows: TGTGCCAGTAGTATAGGTAGAACTGAAGCTTTCTTT. As protein: CASSIGRTEAFF.

At least ten counts were recorded for this clonotype. This rearrangement joins TRBV5-8 to TRBJ1-3, with D tentatively TRBD1 (6 bases). The CDR3 is 16 amino acids. The germline gives CDR1 SGHTS, CDR2 YDEGEE. The V gene lost 4 bases and the J gene lost 0 bases, with 14 bases spanning the gap. This CDR3 is CASSVWGAASGNTIYF. The CDR3, as DNA: TGTGCCAGCAGCGTCTGGGGGGCAGCCTCTGGAAACACCATATATTTT.

This clonotype was seen ten or more times. The rearrangement joins TRBV29-1 to TRBJ2-2; TRBD2 aligns across 7 bases. Germline CDR1 and CDR2: SQVTM and ANQGSEA. V trimming: 4 bases; J trimming: 8 bases; junction bases outside the gene matches: 10. The CDR3 has 14 residues. In DNA form, the CDR3 reads TGCAGCGTTGTCCCTTGGGGGGGACGGGGGGAGCTGTTTTTT. Residues: CSVVPWGGRGELFF.

This clonotype occurred many times. The V and J genes are TRBV24-1 and TRBJ2-2; D gene uncertain. V dropped 3 bases and J dropped 6 bases, with 10 bases sitting between them. The CDR3 is made up of 14 amino acids. Per the germline V gene, CDR1 is KGHDR and CDR2 is SFDVKD. The CDR3 DNA reads as TGTGCCACCAGTGATCGACATCTGGCCGGGGAGCTGTTTTTT. Translated: CATSDRHLAGELFF.

This clonotype has ten or more counts. The chain links TRBV18 to TRBJ1-2, with D tentatively TRBD1 (6 bases). There are 14 residues in the CDR3. The V gene lost 3 bases and the J gene lost 4 bases, with 12 bases spanning the gap. Germline loops: CDR1 KGHSH, CDR2 LQKENI. The CDR3 here is CASSPSADSYGYTF. CDR3 nucleotides: TGTGCCAGCTCACCCTCGGCGGACAGCTATGGCTACACCTTC.

In this sample, this clonotype turned up once. This chain links TRBV12-3 or TRBV12-4 with TRBJ2-3; 9 bases fit TRBD2. CDR3 length equals 19 residues. V shed 5 bases and J 5 bases; nucleotides not matched to a gene: 20. CDR3 loop: CASSLSGRPTGAGGDTQYF. The CDR3, as DNA: TGTGCCAGCAGTCTAAGCGGGAGGCCCACCGGAGCAGGGGGAGATACGCAGTATTTT.

The chain uses TRBV9 and TRBJ2-5; D possibly matches TRBD1 or TRBD2 (6 bases each). Germline V lookup: CDR1 SGDLS, CDR2 YYNGEE. CDR3 length: 14 amino acids. V was shortened by 0 bases and J by 4 bases, with 10 bases between the two germline ends. Written as DNA, the CDR3 is TGTGCCAGCAGCGTAGTTGGGGGGCCAGAGACCCAGTACTTC. This translates into CASSVVGGPETQYF.

This clonotype was seen at least ten times. The V call is TRBV29-1, the J call TRBJ2-5; either TRBD1 or TRBD2 may fit D (6 bases each). This CDR3 contains 14 residues. CDR1 SQVTM and CDR2 ANQGSEA come from the germline V gene. Trimming took off 4 bases at V and 4 bases at J, with 16 bases between the two ends. CDR3 region: CSVGDGGLGETQYF. The DNA for the CDR3 is TGCAGCGTTGGGGATGGGGGGCTGGGAGAGACCCAGTACTTC.

This clonotype was counted ten times or more. V usage is TRBV15 and J usage is TRBJ1-4, with no clear D. V was cut by 0 bases and J by 8 bases, with 13 bases left in between. The CDR3 extends over 15 amino acids. Germline assignment: CDR1 LNHNV and CDR2 YYDKDF (reference sequence). For the CDR3, the DNA is TGTGCCACCAGCAGAGATATGAGTGAGGAGGAAAAACTGTTTTTT. Residues: CATSRDMSEEEKLFF.

This clonotype was picked up many times. This sequence joins TRBV12-3 or TRBV12-4 and TRBJ2-7; D is possibly TRBD2 (6 bases). The CDR3 length is 15 residues. The germline V and J ends were trimmed by 2 bases and 7 bases, with 18 bases remaining between them. CDR3 sequence (DNA): TGTGCCAGCAGTTTACAGACTAGAGGCCTGGCGGAGCAGTACTTC. Protein sequence: CASSLQTRGLAEQYF.

In this sample, this clonotype turned up many times. CDR3 residues: CASIDGPYTGELFF. DNA of the CDR3: TGTGCCAGCATTGACGGGCCGTACACCGGGGAGCTGTTTTTT. The chain is built from TRBV2 and TRBJ2-2; no reliable D call. The length of the CDR3 is 14 residues. Trimming removed 7 bases from V and 3 bases from J, with 12 bases in between. Germline CDR1 SNHLY, CDR2 FYNNEI.